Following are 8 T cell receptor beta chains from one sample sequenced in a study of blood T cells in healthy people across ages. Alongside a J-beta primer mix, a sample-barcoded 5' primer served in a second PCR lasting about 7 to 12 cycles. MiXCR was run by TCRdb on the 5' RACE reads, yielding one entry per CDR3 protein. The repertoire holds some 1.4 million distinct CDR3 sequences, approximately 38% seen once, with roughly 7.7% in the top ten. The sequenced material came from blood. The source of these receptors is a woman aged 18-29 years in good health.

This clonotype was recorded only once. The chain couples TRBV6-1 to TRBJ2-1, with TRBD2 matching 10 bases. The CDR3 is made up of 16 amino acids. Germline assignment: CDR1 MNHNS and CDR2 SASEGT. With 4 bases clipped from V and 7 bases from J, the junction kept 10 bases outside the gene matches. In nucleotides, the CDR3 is TGTGCCAGCAGTGCTTTGAAAGCGGGAGGGGTAAATGAGCAGTTCTTC. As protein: CASSALKAGGVNEQFF.

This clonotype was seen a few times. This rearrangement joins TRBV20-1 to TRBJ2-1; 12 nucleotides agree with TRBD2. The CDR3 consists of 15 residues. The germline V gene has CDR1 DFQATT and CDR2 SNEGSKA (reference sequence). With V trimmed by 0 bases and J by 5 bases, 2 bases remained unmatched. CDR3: CSARDGTSGHNEQFF. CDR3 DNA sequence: TGCAGTGCTAGAGACGGGACTAGCGGGCACAATGAGCAGTTCTTC.

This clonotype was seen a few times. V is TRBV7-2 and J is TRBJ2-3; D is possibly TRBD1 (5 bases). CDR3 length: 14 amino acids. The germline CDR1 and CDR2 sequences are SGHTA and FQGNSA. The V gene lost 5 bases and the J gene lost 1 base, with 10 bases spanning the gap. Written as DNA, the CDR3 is TGTGCCAGCAGCAAGGGGTACGGCACAGATACGCAGTATTTT. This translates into CASSKGYGTDTQYF.

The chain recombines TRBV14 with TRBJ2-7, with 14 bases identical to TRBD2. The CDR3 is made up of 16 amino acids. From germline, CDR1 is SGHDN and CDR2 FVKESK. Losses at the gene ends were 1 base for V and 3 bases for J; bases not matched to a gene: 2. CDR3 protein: CASSQGLAGGGYEQYF. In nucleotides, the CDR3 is TGTGCCAGCAGCCAAGGACTAGCGGGAGGGGGCTACGAGCAGTACTTC.

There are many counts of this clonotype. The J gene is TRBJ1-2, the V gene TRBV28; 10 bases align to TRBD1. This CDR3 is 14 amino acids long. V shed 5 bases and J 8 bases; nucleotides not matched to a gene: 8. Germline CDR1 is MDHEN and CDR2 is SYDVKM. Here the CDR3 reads CASSRPGQGYGYTF. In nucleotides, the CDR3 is TGTGCCAGCAGTCGACCGGGACAGGGGTACGGCTACACCTTC.

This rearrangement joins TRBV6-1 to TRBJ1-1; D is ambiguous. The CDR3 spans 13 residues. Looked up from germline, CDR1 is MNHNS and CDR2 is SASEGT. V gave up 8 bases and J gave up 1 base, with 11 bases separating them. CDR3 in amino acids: CASGGGPNTEAFF. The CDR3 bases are TGTGCCAGCGGAGGCGGACCGAACACTGAAGCTTTCTTT.

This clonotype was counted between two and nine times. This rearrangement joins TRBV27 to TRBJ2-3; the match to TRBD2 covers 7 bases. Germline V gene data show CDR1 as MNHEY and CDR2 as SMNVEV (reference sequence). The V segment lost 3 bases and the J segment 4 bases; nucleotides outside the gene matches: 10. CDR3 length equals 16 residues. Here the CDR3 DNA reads TGTGCCAGCAGTTTCGGCGCGGGGGTTTTTCCAGATACGCAGTATTTT. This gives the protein CASSFGAGVFPDTQYF.

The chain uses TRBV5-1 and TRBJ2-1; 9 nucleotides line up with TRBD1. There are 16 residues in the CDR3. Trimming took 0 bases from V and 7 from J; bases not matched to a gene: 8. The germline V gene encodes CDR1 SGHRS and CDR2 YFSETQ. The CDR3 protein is CASSLVYGTGQNEQFF. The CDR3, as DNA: TGCGCCAGCAGCTTGGTATATGGGACAGGGCAAAATGAGCAGTTCTTC.